The clone carrying this T cell receptor beta chain has just one count. The data were taken from a study of cytomegalovirus exposure and HLA in healthy donors. 13 Jbeta primers and 60 Vbeta primers were used for the PCR. Sequencing used immunoSEQ multiplex PCR; TCRdb keeps in-frame clones, though not all of them. Seen here are some 110,000 clones, under 85% observed once, and the top ten hold roughly 4.4%. The sample consisted of PBMCs. The origin of this receptor is a man aged 25-45 years in good health and CMV-seropositive.

The chain's CDR3 is CASSLQGPSEQYF. CDR3 sequence (DNA): TGTGCCAGCAGCTTACAGGGGCCTTCCGAGCAGTACTTC. The genes are TRBV5-4 and TRBJ2-7; 7 bases fit TRBD1. Germline V gives CDR1 SGHNT, CDR2 YYREEE (reference sequence). The CDR3 contains 13 residues. J gave up 6 bases and V 2 bases, and 5 bases lay outside the gene matches. The entire variable domain, with the rest obtained from reference TRBV5-4 and TRBJ2-7, is as follows: ETGVTQSPTHLIKTRGQQVTLRCSSQSGHNTVSWYQQALGQGPQFIFQYYREEENGRGNFPPRFSGLQFPNYSSELNVNALELDDSALYLCASSLQGPSEQYFGPGTRLTVT.